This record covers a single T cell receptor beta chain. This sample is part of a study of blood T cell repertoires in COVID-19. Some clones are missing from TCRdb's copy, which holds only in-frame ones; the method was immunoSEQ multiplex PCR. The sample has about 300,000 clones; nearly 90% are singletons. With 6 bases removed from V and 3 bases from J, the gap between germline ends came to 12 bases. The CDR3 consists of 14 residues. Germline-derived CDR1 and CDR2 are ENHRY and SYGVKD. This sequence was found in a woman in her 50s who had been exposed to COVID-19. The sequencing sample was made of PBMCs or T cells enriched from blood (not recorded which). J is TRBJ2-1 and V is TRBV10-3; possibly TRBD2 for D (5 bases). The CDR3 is CAIRDRDYYNEQFF. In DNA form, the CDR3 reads TGTGCCATCAGGGATAGAGACTACTACAATGAGCAGTTCTTC.